Each of the 3 T cell receptor beta chains below was sequenced from the same sample in a study of T cells in Graves' hyperthyroidism and ophthalmopathy. Amplification yielded TCR beta CDR3 regions, with RNA transcripts as the source. HTBI primers were employed in a first-round RT-PCR of the TCR CDR3. TCRdb used MiXCR to reprocess the multiplex PCR reads, holding one entry per CDR3 protein. The sample consists of 600,000 to 850,000 distinct CDR3 sequences, about 17% of them appearing once. The sample comprised blood. The receptors were sampled from a woman between 50 and 59 years old with Graves' hyperthyroidism that later progressed to Graves' ophthalmopathy.

This clonotype was detected many times. This sequence joins TRBV7-9 and TRBJ2-3, with 8 bases aligning to TRBD2. CDR1 is SEHNR, CDR2 FQNEAQ, per germline (reference sequence). This CDR3 is built from 16 residues. The junction had 7 bases not matched to a gene; V was cut back by 1 base and J by 4 bases. The CDR3: CASSLVGSGASDTQYF. The CDR3 nucleotides are TGTGCCAGCAGCTTAGTTGGTAGCGGGGCATCAGATACGCAGTATTTT.

This clonotype was detected many times. This chain links TRBV5-1 with TRBJ1-1, with 7 bases identical to TRBD1. This CDR3 is 16 amino acids long. Unmatched junction bases numbered 8, after V lost 3 bases and J lost 0 bases. Germline loops: CDR1 SGHRS, CDR2 YFSETQ. The CDR3, as DNA: TGCGCCAGCAGCTCAGCTACAGGGGTGGTGAACACTGAAGCTTTCTTT. Translating it yields CASSSATGVVNTEAFF.

The chain carries TRBV6-2 or TRBV6-3 and TRBJ1-1, with D possibly matching TRBD1 (6 bases). The germline gives CDR1 MNHEY, CDR2 SVGEGT. There are 14 residues in the CDR3. The V gene lost 5 bases and the J gene lost 6 bases, with 16 bases spanning the gap. Here the CDR3 reads CASSPDTDRPEAFF. DNA of the CDR3: TGTGCCAGCAGTCCCGATACGGACAGACCTGAAGCTTTCTTT.